A selection of T cell receptor beta chains follows, all from one sample in a study of spatial heterogeneity in lung cancer. TCRdb processed the 5' RACE reads anew with MiXCR; each CDR3 protein has one entry. This table holds about 27,000 distinct CDR3 sequences, roughly 7.2% found once. Sample: lung tumor tissue, taken at surgery. The receptors derive from a male donor with early-stage non-small cell lung cancer. The CDR3 runs from the conserved cysteine through the conserved F or W. Each record gives: J gene, D gene, V gene, clone size, CDR3 protein, CDR3 DNA. A D gene is named only where the DNA matches it firmly. Expanded clones are given a class, and other clones once, few, many or no size at all.

j_gene: TRBJ2-2; d_gene: TRBD2; v_gene: TRBV24-1; abundance: many; CDR3aa: CATSDFLGLAGSTGELFF; CDR3nt: TGTGCCACCAGTGATTTTCTCGGACTAGCGGGGAGCACCGGGGAGCTGTTTTTT
j_gene: TRBJ2-7; d_gene: TRBD1; v_gene: TRBV7-9; abundance: medium-sized; CDR3aa: CASSLGTGLYEQYF; CDR3nt: TGTGCCAGCAGCCTGGGGACAGGGCTCTACGAGCAGTACTTC
j_gene: TRBJ2-1; d_gene: .; v_gene: TRBV5-1; abundance: many; CDR3aa: CASSLGGRSYNEQFF; CDR3nt: TGCGCCAGCAGCTTGGGGGGACGGTCCTACAATGAGCAGTTCTTC
j_gene: TRBJ2-7; d_gene: TRBD1; v_gene: TRBV6-5; abundance: few; CDR3aa: CASSYSRQGASEQYF; CDR3nt: TGTGCCAGCAGTTACTCACGACAGGGGGCGAGTGAGCAGTACTTC
j_gene: TRBJ2-5; d_gene: .; v_gene: TRBV29-1; abundance: .; CDR3aa: CSVGNQETQYF; CDR3nt: TGCAGCGTGGGTAACCAAGAGACCCAGTACTTC
j_gene: TRBJ1-6; d_gene: .; v_gene: TRBV20-1; abundance: few; CDR3aa: CSAGRAASPLHF; CDR3nt: TGCAGTGCTGGAAGGGCCGCATCACCCCTCCACTTT
j_gene: TRBJ1-6; d_gene: .; v_gene: TRBV7-9; abundance: many; CDR3aa: CASSPPTGNSPLHF; CDR3nt: TGTGCCAGCAGCCCCCCAACAGGCAATTCACCCCTCCACTTT
j_gene: TRBJ2-2; d_gene: .; v_gene: TRBV5-1; abundance: few; CDR3aa: CASSLAPGVAGELFF; CDR3nt: TGCGCCAGCAGCTTGGCCCCAGGGGTCGCCGGGGAGCTGTTTTTT
j_gene: TRBJ1-3; d_gene: .; v_gene: TRBV6-5; abundance: .; CDR3aa: CASSQNRGNTIYF; CDR3nt: TGTGCCAGCAGTCAGAACAGGGGAAACACCATATATTTT
j_gene: TRBJ1-4; d_gene: .; v_gene: TRBV10-2; abundance: many; CDR3aa: CASSPAVTNEKLFF; CDR3nt: TGCGCCAGCAGCCCGGCAGTAACTAATGAAAAACTGTTTTTT
j_gene: TRBJ1-1; d_gene: .; v_gene: TRBV11-2; abundance: many; CDR3aa: CASSSQAATPAEAFF; CDR3nt: TGTGCCAGCAGCTCCCAAGCTGCCACCCCCGCTGAAGCTTTCTTT
j_gene: TRBJ2-7; d_gene: TRBD1; v_gene: TRBV9; abundance: many; CDR3aa: CASSVGDSTYEQYF; CDR3nt: TGTGCCAGCAGCGTAGGGGACAGTACCTACGAGCAGTACTTC
j_gene: TRBJ2-3; d_gene: TRBD1; v_gene: TRBV5-1; abundance: many; CDR3aa: CASSYRGDTQYF; CDR3nt: TGCGCCAGCAGCTACAGGGGAGATACGCAGTATTTT
j_gene: TRBJ1-3; d_gene: .; v_gene: TRBV20-1; abundance: many; CDR3aa: CSARDPRLSGNTIYF; CDR3nt: TGCAGTGCTAGAGATCCTCGCTTATCTGGAAACACCATATATTTT
j_gene: TRBJ2-7; d_gene: TRBD2; v_gene: TRBV10-3; abundance: many; CDR3aa: CAISESWGGSYEQYF; CDR3nt: TGTGCCATCAGTGAGTCTTGGGGGGGCTCCTACGAGCAGTACTTC
j_gene: TRBJ1-1; d_gene: .; v_gene: TRBV14; abundance: many; CDR3aa: CASSQDGDDMNTEAFF; CDR3nt: TGTGCCAGCAGCCAAGACGGTGACGACATGAACACTGAAGCTTTCTTT
j_gene: TRBJ2-7; d_gene: TRBD1; v_gene: TRBV6-5; abundance: many; CDR3aa: CASSYEDRVYEQYF; CDR3nt: TGTGCCAGCAGTTACGAGGACAGGGTCTACGAGCAGTACTTC
j_gene: TRBJ1-6; d_gene: TRBD1; v_gene: TRBV27; abundance: many; CDR3aa: CASSPQPGQGKSPLHF; CDR3nt: TGTGCCAGCAGTCCCCAACCGGGACAGGGTAAATCACCCCTCCACTTT
j_gene: TRBJ1-5; d_gene: .; v_gene: TRBV20-1; abundance: many; CDR3aa: CSAGYQPQHF; CDR3nt: TGCAGTGCGGGCTATCAGCCCCAGCATTTT
j_gene: TRBJ2-3; d_gene: .; v_gene: TRBV20-1; abundance: .; CDR3aa: CSAEVGGDTQYF; CDR3nt: TGCAGTGCAGAGGTCGGGGGAGATACGCAGTATTTT
j_gene: TRBJ1-2; d_gene: .; v_gene: TRBV4-3; abundance: medium-sized; CDR3aa: CASSQEWRVLYGYTF; CDR3nt: TGCGCCAGCAGCCAAGAGTGGCGAGTACTCTATGGCTACACCTTC
j_gene: TRBJ1-1; d_gene: .; v_gene: TRBV5-1; abundance: .; CDR3aa: CASSGDGGAFF; CDR3nt: TGCGCCAGCAGCGGGGACGGTGGAGCTTTCTTT
j_gene: TRBJ1-6; d_gene: .; v_gene: TRBV6-2/TRBV6-3; abundance: few; CDR3aa: CASSQGLVSLHF; CDR3nt: TGTGCCAGCAGCCAGGGACTTGTATCCCTCCACTTT
j_gene: TRBJ2-7; d_gene: TRBD1; v_gene: TRBV5-4; abundance: many; CDR3aa: CASNRDRGSYEQYF; CDR3nt: TGTGCCAGCAACCGGGACAGGGGCTCCTACGAGCAGTACTTC
j_gene: TRBJ1-6; d_gene: .; v_gene: TRBV27; abundance: .; CDR3aa: CASSIGGVGNSPLHF; CDR3nt: TGTGCCAGCAGTATAGGGGGGGTAGGCAATTCACCCCTCCACTTT
j_gene: TRBJ2-3; d_gene: TRBD2; v_gene: TRBV9; abundance: .; CDR3aa: CASSPRAGGPRDTQYF; CDR3nt: TGTGCCAGCAGCCCTCGGGCGGGGGGCCCCCGGGATACGCAGTATTTT
j_gene: TRBJ2-7; d_gene: TRBD2; v_gene: TRBV20-1; abundance: many; CDR3aa: CSASSGGDYEQYF; CDR3nt: TGCAGTGCTAGTTCCGGGGGGGATTACGAGCAGTACTTC
j_gene: TRBJ2-3; d_gene: .; v_gene: TRBV6-1; abundance: many; CDR3aa: CASSEGDTQYF; CDR3nt: TGTGCCAGCAGTGAAGGGGATACGCAGTATTTT
j_gene: TRBJ1-1; d_gene: TRBD1; v_gene: TRBV7-6; abundance: many; CDR3aa: CASSSGQSPEAFF; CDR3nt: TGTGCCAGCAGCTCGGGACAGTCACCTGAAGCTTTCTTT
j_gene: TRBJ1-2; d_gene: TRBD1; v_gene: TRBV5-1; abundance: .; CDR3aa: CASSYGQGDGYTF; CDR3nt: TGCGCCAGCAGCTACGGACAGGGTGATGGCTACACCTTC
j_gene: TRBJ2-7; d_gene: .; v_gene: TRBV15; abundance: many; CDR3aa: CATSRDDGEQYF; CDR3nt: TGTGCCACCAGCAGAGACGATGGCGAGCAGTACTTC
j_gene: TRBJ2-5; d_gene: .; v_gene: TRBV27; abundance: many; CDR3aa: CASSLVRGQETQYF; CDR3nt: TGTGCCAGCAGTTTAGTTCGTGGACAAGAGACCCAGTACTTC
j_gene: TRBJ1-1; d_gene: TRBD1; v_gene: TRBV7-2; abundance: medium-sized; CDR3aa: CASSFRTGGTEAFF; CDR3nt: TGTGCCAGCAGCTTTCGGACAGGGGGGACTGAAGCTTTCTTT
j_gene: TRBJ2-5; d_gene: .; v_gene: TRBV20-1; abundance: .; CDR3aa: CSARERTDQETQYF; CDR3nt: TGCAGTGCTAGAGAAAGAACAGACCAAGAGACCCAGTACTTC
j_gene: TRBJ1-4; d_gene: .; v_gene: TRBV15; abundance: many; CDR3aa: CATGGPQLFF; CDR3nt: TGTGCCACCGGGGGACCTCAACTGTTTTTT
j_gene: TRBJ1-2; d_gene: .; v_gene: TRBV7-2; abundance: many; CDR3aa: CASSFFQQGYTF; CDR3nt: TGTGCCAGCAGCTTTTTCCAACAGGGCTACACCTTC
j_gene: TRBJ2-2; d_gene: .; v_gene: TRBV5-8; abundance: few; CDR3aa: CASRKQGAGELFF; CDR3nt: TGTGCCAGCAGAAAGCAGGGAGCCGGGGAGCTGTTTTTT
j_gene: TRBJ2-3; d_gene: .; v_gene: TRBV5-1; abundance: many; CDR3aa: CASRLGTGTDTQYF; CDR3nt: TGCGCCAGCAGATTGGGGACGGGCACAGATACGCAGTATTTT
j_gene: TRBJ2-7; d_gene: .; v_gene: TRBV6-5; abundance: .; CDR3aa: CASSYSGSDPYEQYF; CDR3nt: TGTGCCAGCAGTTACTCGGGGAGCGACCCCTACGAGCAGTACTTC
j_gene: TRBJ2-3; d_gene: TRBD2; v_gene: TRBV6-5; abundance: many; CDR3aa: CASSYSRASGHTQYF; CDR3nt: TGTGCCAGCAGTTACTCGAGGGCTAGCGGTCATACGCAGTATTTT
j_gene: TRBJ2-7; d_gene: TRBD1; v_gene: TRBV7-8; abundance: few; CDR3aa: CASSPGQGAGYEQYF; CDR3nt: TGTGCCAGCAGCCCGGGACAGGGGGCCGGGTACGAGCAGTACTTC
j_gene: TRBJ2-5; d_gene: TRBD1; v_gene: TRBV20-1; abundance: many; CDR3aa: CSAALTGGETQYF; CDR3nt: TGCAGTGCTGCCCTGACAGGGGGAGAGACCCAGTACTTC
j_gene: TRBJ1-1; d_gene: TRBD1; v_gene: TRBV14; abundance: many; CDR3aa: CASSQEGGQGKSSTEAFF; CDR3nt: TGTGCCAGCAGCCAAGAAGGGGGACAGGGGAAAAGCAGCACTGAAGCTTTCTTT
j_gene: TRBJ1-1; d_gene: TRBD1; v_gene: TRBV6-2/TRBV6-3; abundance: .; CDR3aa: CASSISDRAEAFF; CDR3nt: TGTGCCAGCAGTATTTCGGACAGGGCTGAAGCTTTCTTT
j_gene: TRBJ2-7; d_gene: .; v_gene: TRBV10-3; abundance: medium-sized; CDR3aa: CATLDSVGHEQYF; CDR3nt: TGTGCCACTTTAGACAGTGTAGGCCACGAGCAGTACTTC
j_gene: TRBJ2-3; d_gene: TRBD2; v_gene: TRBV20-1; abundance: many; CDR3aa: CSARAPGGLAGPDTQYF; CDR3nt: TGCAGTGCTAGAGCACCGGGGGGTCTAGCGGGGCCAGATACGCAGTATTTT